Presented here are 15 T cell receptor beta chains from one specimen sequenced in a study of immune heterogeneity within non-small cell lung tumors. The template consisted of bulk tumor genomic DNA, with 600 ng used per sample. Biopsy collection occurred during surgery, with several far-apart biopsies per primary tumor. Enrolled individuals presented with untreated, newly diagnosed non-small cell lung cancer and received curative surgery. In a multiplex PCR, 32 V and 13 J primers amplified TCR beta CDR3. TCRdb passed the multiplex PCR reads through MiXCR, listing each CDR3 protein once. The table records about 10,000 distinct CDR3 sequences, about a sixth of them present only once. The sequencing sample was made of lung tumor tissue. The receptors were gathered from a man aged 35 to 55 with non-small cell lung cancer.

This clonotype came up many times. The rearrangement links TRBV4-2 to TRBJ2-1; TRBD1 matches 7 bases. CDR3 size: 15 residues. After removal of 0 bases from V and 7 bases from J, the junction contained 6 bases not matched to a gene. CDR1 and CDR2 from the germline V gene are LGHNA and YNFKEQ. The CDR3, as DNA: TGTGCCAGCAGCCAAGAATGGGGACAGACTAATGAGCAGTTCTTC. Translation: CASSQEWGQTNEQFF.

This clonotype is medium-sized. The chain carries TRBV6-2 or TRBV6-3 and TRBJ1-2, with D unclear. With 5 bases removed from V and 4 bases from J, the gap between germline ends came to 11 bases. CDR3 length equals 13 residues. Per the germline V gene, CDR1 is MNHEY and CDR2 is SVGEGT. The CDR3 bases are TGTGCCAGCAGTACGGTGGGCGTCTATGGCTACACCTTC. Protein product: CASSTVGVYGYTF.

In its sample, this clonotype was seen many times. The chain couples TRBV20-1 to TRBJ2-7; D not certain. V was trimmed by 1 base and J by 3 bases, leaving 4 bases between them. CDR1 DFQATT and CDR2 SNEGSKA come from the germline V gene (reference sequence). The CDR3 runs to 11 residues. CDR3 region: CSARGDYEQYF. The CDR3 coding sequence is TGCAGTGCTAGAGGGGACTACGAGCAGTACTTC.

By its share, this clonotype is medium-sized (0.01 to 0.1%). This CDR3 is CAWRLFRGEQYF. The DNA of the CDR3 is TGTGCCTGGAGGCTCTTCCGGGGCGAGCAGTACTTC. This chain links TRBV30 with TRBJ2-7; tentatively, D is TRBD2 (5 bases). Germline V gives CDR1 GTSNPN, CDR2 SVGIG (reference sequence). V shed 3 bases and J shed 6 bases, with 12 bases lying between them. This CDR3 comprises 12 residues.

There are many counts of this clonotype. V is TRBV19 and J is TRBJ1-5; D unclear. This CDR3 has 18 residues. V gave up 4 bases and J gave up 5 bases, with 24 bases separating them. Germline loops: CDR1 LNHDA, CDR2 SQIVND (reference sequence). The CDR3 is CASSTKPREGLWDQPQHF. The CDR3 nucleotides read TGTGCCAGTAGTACTAAGCCTCGCGAGGGTCTGTGGGATCAGCCCCAGCATTTT.

This clonotype was picked up many times. This chain joins TRBV10-3 and TRBJ2-1; possible D gene TRBD2, 5 bases. The CDR3 is made up of 12 amino acids. V lost 6 bases and J 6 bases, leaving 9 bases between the germline ends. Germline V gene data show CDR1 as ENHRY and CDR2 as SYGVKD. CDR3 nucleotide sequence: TGTGCCATCAGGCGGGCCGCCAATGAGCAGTTCTTC. Residues: CAIRRAANEQFF.

This clonotype showed up many times. The chain carries TRBV6-2 or TRBV6-3 and TRBJ1-1; TRBD1 agrees at 8 bases. The CDR3 has 17 amino acids. V was clipped by 0 bases and J by 5 bases; unmatched bases: 11. Germline V gene lookup returns CDR1 MNHEY and CDR2 SVGEGT. Written as DNA, the CDR3 is TGTGCCAGCAGTTACTCCCGCACCCAGGGGGCATGGACTGAAGCTTTCTTT. Translating gives CASSYSRTQGAWTEAFF.

This clonotype was counted many times. CDR3 sequence (DNA): TGTGCCAGCAGCTTAGCGAGTCAAGGTACCGATGAGCAGTTCTTC. It yields the protein CASSLASQGTDEQFF. The chain carries TRBV7-9 and TRBJ2-1; D ambiguous. The CDR3 sequence is 15 residues long. Trimming pared 0 bases from V and 8 bases from J, leaving 14 bases between. Germline CDR1 reads SEHNR; CDR2 reads FQNEAQ (reference sequence). The full variable domain, with the rest looked up from reference TRBV7-9 and TRBJ2-1, is DTGVSQNPRHKITKRGQNVTFRCDPISEHNRLYWYRQTLGQGPEFLTYFQNEAQLEKSRLLSDRFSAERPKGSFSTLEIQRTEQGDSAMYLCASSLASQGTDEQFFGPGTRLTVL.

This clonotype rates as medium-sized (0.01 to 0.1%). This chain joins TRBV28 and TRBJ1-2, with TRBD1 matching 7 bases. V dropped 4 bases and J dropped 8; count of bases not matched to a gene: 7. The CDR3 is made up of 13 amino acids. Per the germline V gene, CDR1 is MDHEN and CDR2 is SYDVKM. CDR3 sequence: CASSSYRGGGYTF. In nucleotides, the CDR3 is TGTGCCAGCAGTTCATACAGGGGCGGCGGCTACACCTTC.

This clonotype rates as medium-sized. V usage is TRBV5-1 and J usage is TRBJ1-4; a weak D match, TRBD1 (5 bases). Deletions cut 3 bases from V and 6 bases from J, with 12 bases between. The CDR3 has 14 amino acids. Germline loops: CDR1 SGHRS, CDR2 YFSETQ. The CDR3 spells CASSSQGRDEKLFF. The CDR3 DNA follows: TGCGCCAGCAGCTCTCAGGGTCGGGATGAAAAACTGTTTTTT.

There are many counts of this clonotype. The chain links TRBV29-1 to TRBJ1-1, with D hard to call. Per the germline V gene, CDR1 is SQVTM and CDR2 is ANQGSEA. V was pared by 5 bases and J by 7 bases, with 8 bases between. The CDR3 has 10 amino acids. CDR3 residues: CSVLRIEAFF. CDR3 DNA: TGCAGCGTTCTTAGGATTGAAGCTTTCTTT.

This clonotype was recorded many times. The chain combines TRBV14 with TRBJ1-2; TRBD1 aligns across 7 bases. Per germline, CDR1 SGHDN and CDR2 FVKESK. Unmatched junction bases numbered 10, after V lost 4 bases and J lost 8 bases. The CDR3 totals 14 residues. CDR3 nucleotides: TGTGCCAGCAGCCCTACCCAATACAGGGGCGGCTACACCTTC. It codes for CASSPTQYRGGYTF.

This clonotype was seen ten or more times. The CDR3 region is CASSQLPGLAGAGTGELFF. In DNA form, the CDR3 reads TGCGCCAGCAGCCAGCTACCGGGACTAGCGGGAGCGGGCACCGGGGAGCTGTTTTTT. The chain has TRBV4-3 and TRBJ2-2; TRBD2 aligns across 14 bases. Germline-derived CDR1 and CDR2 are LGHNA and YSLEER. Unmatched junction bases numbered 10, after V lost 3 bases and J lost 4 bases. This CDR3 region has 19 residues.

There are many counts of this clonotype. The chain recombines TRBV20-1 with TRBJ1-1; the D gene is possibly TRBD1 (5 bases). V lost 5 bases and J 5 bases, leaving 12 bases between the germline ends. The germline CDR1 and CDR2 sequences are DFQATT and SNEGSKA (reference sequence). The CDR3 runs to 12 residues. The CDR3 DNA reads as TGCAGTGCTCGCCCGCAGGGAACTGAAGCTTTCTTT. As protein: CSARPQGTEAFF.

This clonotype is termed medium-sized. This chain uses TRBV20-1 with TRBJ1-5; D remains unclear. The ends were cut back, 3 bases at V and 3 bases at J, with 12 bases in the middle. This CDR3 region has 14 residues. Germline V gene data show CDR1 as DFQATT and CDR2 as SNEGSKA (reference sequence). In nucleotides, the CDR3 is TGCAGTGCTAGTGAGACTAACCCCAATCAGCCCCAGCATTTT. Protein: CSASETNPNQPQHF.